Below, 9 T cell receptor beta chains from the same sample are listed, as sequenced in a study of T cells expressing NK-cell markers. TCRdb reworked the 5' RACE reads into one entry per CDR3 protein, no DNA. The repertoire table contains about 260,000 distinct CDR3 sequences. The sample was blood T cells: a sorted CD56 or NKG2C T cell subset, CD4+ or CD8+ T cells, or bulk PBMC T cells (not recorded which). The receptors here all came from a man between 18 and 35 years old in good health.

The chain links TRBV12-3 or TRBV12-4 to TRBJ2-7; TCRdb's assignment of TRBD2 cannot be checked, as there is no DNA. CDR3 length: 16 residues. The CDR3 protein is CASSPRLAGKFGEQYF.

The rearrangement joins TRBV7-2 to TRBJ1-1. The CDR3 totals 17 residues. Per the germline V gene, CDR1 is SGHTA and CDR2 is FQGNSA. The CDR3 region is CASSDTAEKRMITEAFF.

The chain carries TRBV6-1 and TRBJ2-5; TCRdb outputs TRBD1, but without DNA this stays unchecked. The CDR3 sequence is 15 residues long. The germline gives CDR1 MNHNS, CDR2 SASEGT. The CDR3 loop reads CASSQPGGPRETQYF.

This chain uses TRBV12-3 or TRBV12-4 with TRBJ1-2; TCRdb reports TRBD1, a call that lacks DNA to check it against. This CDR3 contains 16 residues. CDR3 residues: CASSFISGAANYGYTF.

V and J are TRBV10-3 and TRBJ2-3; TCRdb calls TRBD2, which cannot be checked without DNA. The CDR3 is made up of 17 amino acids. The germline CDR1 and CDR2 sequences are ENHRY and SYGVKD. This CDR3 reads CAISQMKRLAGADTQYF.

This chain uses TRBV7-2 with TRBJ1-4. Looked up from germline, CDR1 is SGHTA and CDR2 is FQGNSA. The CDR3 extends over 16 amino acids. The CDR3 protein is CASSLVLPGSNEKLFF.

The CDR3: CASRSDSGGELFF. This chain joins TRBV5-5 and TRBJ2-2; TCRdb calls TRBD2, which cannot be checked without DNA. The CDR3 has 13 residues. CDR1 is SGHKS and CDR2 is YYEKEE in the germline V gene (reference sequence).

The chain is built from TRBV7-2 and TRBJ2-5; the TCRdb call, TRBD1, lacks DNA for checking. CDR3 length: 18 residues. Germline CDR1 reads SGHTA; CDR2 reads FQGNSA. CDR3 residues: CASSSTRDSLAGQETQYF.

The chain links TRBV7-9 to TRBJ2-1; TCRdb's D gene call, TRBD1, goes unchecked for lack of DNA. The CDR3 loop spans 15 amino acids. Germline CDR1 is SEHNR and CDR2 is FQNEAQ (reference sequence). CDR3 sequence reads: CASSPLGGGYNEQFF. The full variable domain, completed using reference TRBV7-9 and TRBJ2-1, is DTGVSQNPRHKITKRGQNVTFRCDPISEHNRLYWYRQTLGQGPEFLTYFQNEAQLEKSRLLSDRFSAERPKGSFSTLEIQRTEQGDSAMYLCASSPLGGGYNEQFFGPGTRLTVL.